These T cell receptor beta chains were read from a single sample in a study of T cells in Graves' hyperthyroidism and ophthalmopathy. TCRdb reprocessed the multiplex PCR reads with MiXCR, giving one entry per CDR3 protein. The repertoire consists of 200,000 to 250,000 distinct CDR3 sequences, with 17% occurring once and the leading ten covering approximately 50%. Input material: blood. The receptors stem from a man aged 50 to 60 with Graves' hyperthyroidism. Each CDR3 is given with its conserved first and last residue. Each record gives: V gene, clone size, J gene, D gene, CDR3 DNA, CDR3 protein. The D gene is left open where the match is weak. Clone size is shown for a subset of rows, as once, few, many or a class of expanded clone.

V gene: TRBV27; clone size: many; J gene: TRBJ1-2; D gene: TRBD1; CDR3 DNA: TGTGCCAGCAGATTAACAGGACAGGGAAATGGCTACACCTTC; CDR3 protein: CASRLTGQGNGYTF
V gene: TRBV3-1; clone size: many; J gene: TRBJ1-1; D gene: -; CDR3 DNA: TGTGCCAGCAGCCATGAGGGGACTGAAGCTTTCTTT; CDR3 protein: CASSHEGTEAFF
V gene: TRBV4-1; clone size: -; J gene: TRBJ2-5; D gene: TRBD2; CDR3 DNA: TGCGCCAGCAGCCGGCAACTAGCGGGAGGGAAGGAGACCCAGTACTTC; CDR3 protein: CASSRQLAGGKETQYF
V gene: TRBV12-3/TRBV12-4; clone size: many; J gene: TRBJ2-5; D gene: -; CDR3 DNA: TGTGCCAGCAGTTTACTGGCTAGTAAACAGACCCAGTACTTC; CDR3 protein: CASSLLASKQTQYF
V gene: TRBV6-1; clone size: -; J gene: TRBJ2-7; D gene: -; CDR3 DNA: TGTGCCAGCAGTACGCAGGCTGCCTACGAGCAGTACTTC; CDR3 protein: CASSTQAAYEQYF
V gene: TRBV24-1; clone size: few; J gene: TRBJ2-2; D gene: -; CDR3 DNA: TGTGCCACCAGTGATTTGGGGCCCAAGGCCGGGGAGCTGTTTTTT; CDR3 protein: CATSDLGPKAGELFF
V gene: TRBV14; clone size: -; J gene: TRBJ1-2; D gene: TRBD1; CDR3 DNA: TGTGCCAGCAGCACAGCGCGACAGGGAGGAGGCTACACCTTC; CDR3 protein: CASSTARQGGGYTF
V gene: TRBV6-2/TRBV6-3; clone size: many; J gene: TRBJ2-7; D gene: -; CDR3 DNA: TGTGCCAGCAGTTACTCGTCGCGCGAGCAGTACTTC; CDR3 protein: CASSYSSREQYF
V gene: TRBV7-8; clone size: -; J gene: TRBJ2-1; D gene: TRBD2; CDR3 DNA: TGTGCCAGCAGCTTAAGCACTAGCGGAGGTAATGAGCAGTTCTTC; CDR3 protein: CASSLSTSGGNEQFF
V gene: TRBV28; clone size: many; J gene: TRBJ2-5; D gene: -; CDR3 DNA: TGTGCCAGCAGTTTTGAATCCCACCCTCAAGAGACCCAGTACTTC; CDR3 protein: CASSFESHPQETQYF
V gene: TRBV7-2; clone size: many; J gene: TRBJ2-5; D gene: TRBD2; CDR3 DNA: TGTGCCAGCAGCTACCGACTAGCGGGAGATGGTGAGACCCAGTACTTC; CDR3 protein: CASSYRLAGDGETQYF
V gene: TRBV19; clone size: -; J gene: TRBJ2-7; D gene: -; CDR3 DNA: TGTGCCAGTAGTTTCTCTGGACCCTACGAGCAGTACTTC; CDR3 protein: CASSFSGPYEQYF
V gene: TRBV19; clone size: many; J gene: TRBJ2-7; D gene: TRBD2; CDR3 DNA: TGTGCCAGTAGTATCCAAGCGGGAGGGCCCTACGAGCAGTACTTC; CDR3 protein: CASSIQAGGPYEQYF
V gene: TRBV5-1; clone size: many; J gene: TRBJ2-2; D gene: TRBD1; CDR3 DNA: TGCGCCAGCAGCTTACAGGGGGACACCGGGGAGCTGTTTTTT; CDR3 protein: CASSLQGDTGELFF
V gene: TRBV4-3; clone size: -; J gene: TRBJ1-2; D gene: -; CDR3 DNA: TGCGCCAGCAGCCAAGAAACAAATCAAGGCTATGGCTACACCTTC; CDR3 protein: CASSQETNQGYGYTF
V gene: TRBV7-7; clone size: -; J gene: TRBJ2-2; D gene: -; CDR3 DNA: TGTGCTAGCAGTCAGTCGAATGGCGGGGAGCTGTTTTTT; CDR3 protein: CASSQSNGGELFF
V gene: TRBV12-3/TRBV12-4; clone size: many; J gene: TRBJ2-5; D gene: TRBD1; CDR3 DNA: TGTGCCAGCAGTATACGACAGGGGCCACAAGAGACCCAGTACTTC; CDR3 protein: CASSIRQGPQETQYF
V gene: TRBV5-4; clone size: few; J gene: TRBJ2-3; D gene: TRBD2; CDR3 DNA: TGTGCCAGCAGCGGCCAGGGGGGACTAGCAGGCTTCACGCAGTATTTT; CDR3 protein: CASSGQGGLAGFTQYF